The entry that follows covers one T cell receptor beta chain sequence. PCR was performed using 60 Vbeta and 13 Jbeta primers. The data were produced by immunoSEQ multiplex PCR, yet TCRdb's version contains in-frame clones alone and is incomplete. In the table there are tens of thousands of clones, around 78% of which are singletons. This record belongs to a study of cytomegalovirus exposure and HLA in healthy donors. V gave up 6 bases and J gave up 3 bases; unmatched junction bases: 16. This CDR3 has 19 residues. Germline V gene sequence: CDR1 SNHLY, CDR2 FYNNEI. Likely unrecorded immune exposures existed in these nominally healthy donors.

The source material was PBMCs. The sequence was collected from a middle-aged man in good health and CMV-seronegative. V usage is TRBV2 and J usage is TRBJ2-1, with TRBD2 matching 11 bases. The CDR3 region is CASRARLSGRAGGYNEQFF. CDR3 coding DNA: TGTGCCAGCAGGGCTCGACTTAGCGGGAGGGCCGGGGGCTACAATGAGCAGTTCTTC.